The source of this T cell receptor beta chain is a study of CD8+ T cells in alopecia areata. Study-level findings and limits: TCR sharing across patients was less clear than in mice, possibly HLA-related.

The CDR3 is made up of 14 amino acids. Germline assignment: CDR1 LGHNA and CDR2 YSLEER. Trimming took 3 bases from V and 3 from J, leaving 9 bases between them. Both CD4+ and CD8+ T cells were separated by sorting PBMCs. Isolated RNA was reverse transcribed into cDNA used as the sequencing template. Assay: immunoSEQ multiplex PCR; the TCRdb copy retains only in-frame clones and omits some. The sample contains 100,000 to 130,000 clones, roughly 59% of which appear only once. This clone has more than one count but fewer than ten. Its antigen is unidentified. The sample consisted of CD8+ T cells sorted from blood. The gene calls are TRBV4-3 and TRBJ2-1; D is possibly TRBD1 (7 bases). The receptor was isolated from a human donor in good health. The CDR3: CASSHQGGYNEQFF. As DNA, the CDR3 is TGCGCCAGCAGCCACCAGGGGGGCTACAATGAGCAGTTCTTC.